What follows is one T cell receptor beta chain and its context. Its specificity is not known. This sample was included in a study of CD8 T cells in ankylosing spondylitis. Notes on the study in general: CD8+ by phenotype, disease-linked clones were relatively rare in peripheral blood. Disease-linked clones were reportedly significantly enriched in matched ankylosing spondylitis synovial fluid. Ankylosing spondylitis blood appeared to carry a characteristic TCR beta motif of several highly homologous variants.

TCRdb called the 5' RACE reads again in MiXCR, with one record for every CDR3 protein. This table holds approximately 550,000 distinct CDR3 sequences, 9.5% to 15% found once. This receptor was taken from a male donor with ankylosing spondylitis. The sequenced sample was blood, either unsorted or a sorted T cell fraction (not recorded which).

The CDR3 nucleotides are TGCGCCAGCAGCACACCGGGACAGAAGATGAACACTGAAGCTTTCTTT. Translation gives CASSTPGQKMNTEAFF. J is TRBJ1-1 and V is TRBV5-1; the match to TRBD1 covers 7 bases. The CDR3 runs to 16 residues. Germline-derived CDR1 and CDR2 are SGHRS and YFSETQ. V was clipped by 4 bases and J by 0 bases; unmatched bases: 9.